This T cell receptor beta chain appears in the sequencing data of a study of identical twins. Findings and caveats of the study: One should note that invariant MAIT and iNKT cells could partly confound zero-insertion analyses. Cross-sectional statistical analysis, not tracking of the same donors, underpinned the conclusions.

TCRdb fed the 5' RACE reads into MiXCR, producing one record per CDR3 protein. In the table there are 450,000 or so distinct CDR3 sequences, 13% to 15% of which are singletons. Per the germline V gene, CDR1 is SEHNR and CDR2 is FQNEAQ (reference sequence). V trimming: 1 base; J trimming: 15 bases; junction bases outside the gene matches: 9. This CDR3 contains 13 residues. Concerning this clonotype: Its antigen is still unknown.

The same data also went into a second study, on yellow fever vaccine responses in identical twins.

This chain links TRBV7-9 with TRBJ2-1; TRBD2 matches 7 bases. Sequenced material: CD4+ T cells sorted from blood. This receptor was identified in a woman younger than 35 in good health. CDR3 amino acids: CASSLDIAGSRFF. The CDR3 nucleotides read TGTGCCAGCAGCTTAGATATAGCGGGCTCTAGGTTCTTC.